This entry concerns a single TCR beta chain. Its antigen is unidentified. With 60 Vbeta and 13 Jbeta primers, the PCR was carried out. As processed by the authors: Approximately 73 million unique TCR beta chains, roughly 10 million shared, were counted in a later analysis. TCRdb keeps only in-frame clones here, not all; method: immunoSEQ multiplex PCR. V and J calls and clone size are those listed in that table; D and trimming were worked out from the DNA. Of 140,000 to 150,000 clones detected, around four fifths appear once; the ten largest clones hold 2% to 3%. This sample is part of a study of cytomegalovirus exposure and HLA in healthy donors. Study-wide results and limits: CMV serostatus was the sole immune exposure data available. Later analysis found that TCR beta chains associated with HLA were more clonally expanded than other, equally common chains.

The specimen was PBMCs. The source is a boy aged 2 to 10 in good health and CMV-seronegative.

The CDR3 reads CASSLVTREAFF. The CDR3 coding sequence is TGTGCCAGCAGCTTGGTCACTAGAGAAGCTTTCTTT. The V and J genes are TRBV5-4 and TRBJ1-1; D unclear. Germline lookup yields CDR1 SGHNT and CDR2 YYREEE (reference sequence). The CDR3 is made up of 12 amino acids. V dropped 0 bases and J dropped 8 bases, with 8 bases sitting between them.